One sample yielded the 20 T cell receptor beta chains listed below, sequenced in a study of T cell repertoires in cytomegalovirus infection. Via MiXCR, TCRdb re-called the reads, giving one row per CDR3 protein. The sample records approximately 110,000 distinct CDR3 sequences, about 31% being singletons. Antigen specificity for these receptors is unknown. The source was CD8+ T cells from cultured PBMCs, collected from culture after CMV antigen stimulation. Source of these receptors: a human donor in good health (CMV status not recorded). Some clones in this sample may be carry-over from other donors' samples.

This clonotype was seen a few times. DNA of the CDR3: TGTGCCACCAGTGATTCCGGGGACGAGGCCCAGCATTTT. Amino acid sequence: CATSDSGDEAQHF. The rearrangement joins TRBV24-1 to TRBJ1-5; maybe TRBD1 (5 bases). V was trimmed by 2 bases and J by 11 bases, leaving 12 bases between them. Germline V gene lookup returns CDR1 KGHDR and CDR2 SFDVKD. The CDR3 sequence is 13 residues long.

This clonotype was seen more than once but under ten times. J is TRBJ1-6 and V is TRBV6-1, with D tentatively TRBD1 (5 bases). The germline V gene encodes CDR1 MNHNS and CDR2 SASEGT. The CDR3 is 15 amino acids. V was shortened by 2 bases and J by 7 bases, with 12 bases between the two germline ends. Here the CDR3 DNA reads TGTGCCAGCAGTGAATGGGGCACTGTGAATTCACCCCTCCACTTT. This encodes CASSEWGTVNSPLHF.

This clonotype was picked up a small number of times. The chain has TRBV23-1 and TRBJ2-7; D remains unclear. Being an ORF, TRBV23-1 has a function that is uncertain. Trimming stripped 0 bases from V and 4 bases from J, with 13 bases between. The CDR3 loop spans 15 amino acids. The CDR3 reads CASSQSGRTLYEQYF. The CDR3 bases are TGCGCCAGCAGTCAATCCGGTCGGACCCTTTACGAGCAGTACTTC.

V is TRBV19 and J is TRBJ2-3; a weak D match, TRBD1 (5 bases). Trimming took 3 bases from V and 0 from J, leaving 10 bases between them. Germline lookup yields CDR1 LNHDA and CDR2 SQIVND (reference sequence). There are 15 residues in the CDR3. CDR3 bases: TGTGCCAGTAGTATTACAGGCAGGAGCACAGATACGCAGTATTTT. Translated, it gives CASSITGRSTDTQYF.

This clonotype was detected a few times. The chain links TRBV5-4 to TRBJ2-1; no clear D gene. CDR1 and CDR2 (germline): SGHNT, YYREEE (reference sequence). Trimming took 0 bases from V and 5 from J, leaving 6 bases between them. This CDR3 region has 13 residues. In DNA, the CDR3 is TGTGCCAGCAGCTTGGTCGGCGACAATGAGCAGTTCTTC. Translating gives CASSLVGDNEQFF.

This clonotype was observed many times. The chain has TRBV7-6 and TRBJ1-2, with D unresolved. Trimming removed 5 bases from V and 4 bases from J, with 11 bases in between. Germline lookup yields CDR1 SGHVS and CDR2 FNYEAQ. The CDR3 runs to 13 residues. For the CDR3, the DNA is TGTGCCAGCAGCCCCGGGTGGGGCTATGGCTACACCTTC. Translation gives CASSPGWGYGYTF.

The chain employs TRBV4-1 and TRBJ2-1; the D gene is possibly TRBD2 (6 bases). This CDR3 is 15 amino acids long. CDR1 and CDR2 (germline): MGHRA, YSYEKL. Trimming left V 0 bases short and J 7 bases short, with 13 bases between. The DNA for the CDR3 is TGCGCCAGCAGCCAAGATCCTGCGCGGGGAAATGAGCAGTTCTTC. Amino acids: CASSQDPARGNEQFF.

The chain recombines TRBV7-6 with TRBJ2-1; weak D call: TRBD2 (6 bases). The germline V gene encodes CDR1 SGHVS and CDR2 FNYEAQ. This CDR3 spans 19 amino acids. V was pared by 2 bases and J by 0 bases, with 20 bases between. The CDR3 DNA follows: TGTGCCAGCAGCTTAACCTTCCCGGGAGCTGCGAGCTCCTACAATGAGCAGTTCTTC. Protein product: CASSLTFPGAASSYNEQFF.

V is TRBV12-3 or TRBV12-4 and J is TRBJ2-7; 7 bases agree with TRBD1. The CDR3 extends over 14 amino acids. The ends lost 6 bases at V and 1 base at J; junction bases unmatched: 6. The CDR3 here is CASSGMGQSYEQYF. The CDR3 nucleotides are TGTGCCAGCAGCGGCATGGGACAGTCCTACGAGCAGTACTTC.

This chain links TRBV12-3 or TRBV12-4 with TRBJ2-7; D is uncertain. The CDR3 contains 12 residues. V was shortened by 6 bases and J by 4 bases, with 10 bases between the two germline ends. The CDR3 nucleotides are TGTGCCAGCAGATCCCCTGGGTACGAGCAGTACTTC. This gives the protein CASRSPGYEQYF.

The table lists this clonotype with many counts. The chain has TRBV29-1 and TRBJ1-1; possibly TRBD1 for D (6 bases). The germline CDR1 and CDR2 sequences are SQVTM and ANQGSEA. This CDR3 has 12 residues. Trimming took 3 bases from V and 6 from J, leaving 11 bases between them. CDR3 sequence: CSVDLQGAEAFF. The DNA of the CDR3 is TGCAGCGTTGACTTACAGGGCGCTGAAGCTTTCTTT.

This clonotype appeared many times. The chain has TRBV7-8 and TRBJ2-7; 7 bases are shared with TRBD2. The trim removed 4 bases at V and 3 bases at J, leaving 0 bases unmatched. The CDR3 totals 12 residues. Germline V gives CDR1 SGHVS, CDR2 FQNEAQ. This CDR3 reads CASSWGGYEQYF. The CDR3 DNA reads TGTGCCAGCAGCTGGGGGGGCTACGAGCAGTACTTC.

This clonotype turned up a few times. This chain links TRBV7-9 with TRBJ2-3, with 8 nucleotides matching TRBD2. Trimming cost V 3 bases and J 1 base; bases outside gene matches: 3. This CDR3 has 15 residues. CDR1 SEHNR and CDR2 FQNEAQ come from the germline V gene (reference sequence). Here the CDR3 DNA reads TGTGCCAGCAGCTTCCCCGGGGGGGGCACAGATACGCAGTATTTT. This gives the protein CASSFPGGGTDTQYF.

This rearrangement joins TRBV7-8 to TRBJ2-2; 7 bases are shared with TRBD2. Germline CDR1 and CDR2: SGHVS and FQNEAQ. CDR3 length equals 16 residues. The trim removed 5 bases at V and 6 bases at J, leaving 12 bases unmatched. The CDR3 region has the DNA TGTGCCAGCAGCCGAAGCGGGGAGGAAATTCCCGGGGAGCTGTTTTTT. Translation gives CASSRSGEEIPGELFF.

This clonotype was seen only once. The chain has TRBV25-1 and TRBJ2-1; D is ambiguous. The CDR3 loop spans 18 amino acids. V was clipped by 3 bases and J by 3 bases, with 21 bases between them. The germline gives CDR1 MGHDK, CDR2 SYGVNS. The CDR3 coding sequence is TGTGCCAGCAGTGACCCCTCAGGTATCACATATAACTACAATGAGCAGTTCTTC. Translated: CASSDPSGITYNYNEQFF.

This chain connects TRBV6-2 or TRBV6-3 to TRBJ2-7; D is perhaps TRBD1 (6 bases). The CDR3 length is 16 residues. Trimming took off 2 bases at V and 2 bases at J, with 16 bases between the two ends. CDR1 and CDR2 (germline): MNHEY, SVGEGT. The CDR3 nucleotides are TGTGCCAGCAGTTACGGGGACACCTTACCTACCTACGAGCAGTACTTC. Amino acids: CASSYGDTLPTYEQYF.

This chain links TRBV5-6 with TRBJ2-5; the match to TRBD2 covers 8 bases. The CDR3 runs to 15 residues. Germline values: CDR1 SGHDT, CDR2 YYEEEE. The V and J ends lost 3 bases and 1 base, in that order; junction bases with no gene match: 5. The CDR3 DNA follows: TGTGCCAGCAGCTCCCCTCTAGCGGGCCAAGAGACCCAGTACTTC. Amino acid sequence: CASSSPLAGQETQYF.

This clonotype was counted only a few times. The rearrangement uses TRBV7-8 and TRBJ1-2, with TRBD1 as a possible D gene (5 bases). Trimming took off 6 bases at V and 4 bases at J, with 21 bases between the two ends. CDR3 length: 16 amino acids. CDR1 and CDR2 from the germline V gene are SGHVS and FQNEAQ. CDR3 in amino acids: CASSLTSSGAPYGYTF. For the CDR3, the DNA is TGTGCCAGCAGTTTGACATCGAGTGGGGCACCCTATGGCTACACCTTC.

The gene calls are TRBV27 and TRBJ2-3, with a tentative D call TRBD2 (5 bases). This CDR3 region has 13 residues. Germline CDR1 MNHEY, CDR2 SMNVEV (reference sequence). V was cut by 6 bases and J by 4 bases, with 11 bases left in between. As DNA, the CDR3 is TGTGCCAGCAGCCCCCTAGCTTCAGATACGCAGTATTTT. Translated, it gives CASSPLASDTQYF.

The CDR3 DNA sequence: TGCGCCAGCAGCCACGGACTAGCGGGGGGAAATGAGCAGTTCTTC. Translated, it gives CASSHGLAGGNEQFF. The chain employs TRBV4-1 and TRBJ2-1, with TRBD2 identical over 14 bases. CDR3 length: 15 residues. Looked up from germline, CDR1 is MGHRA and CDR2 is YSYEKL. V was pared by 3 bases and J by 7 bases, with 2 bases of the junction left unmatched.